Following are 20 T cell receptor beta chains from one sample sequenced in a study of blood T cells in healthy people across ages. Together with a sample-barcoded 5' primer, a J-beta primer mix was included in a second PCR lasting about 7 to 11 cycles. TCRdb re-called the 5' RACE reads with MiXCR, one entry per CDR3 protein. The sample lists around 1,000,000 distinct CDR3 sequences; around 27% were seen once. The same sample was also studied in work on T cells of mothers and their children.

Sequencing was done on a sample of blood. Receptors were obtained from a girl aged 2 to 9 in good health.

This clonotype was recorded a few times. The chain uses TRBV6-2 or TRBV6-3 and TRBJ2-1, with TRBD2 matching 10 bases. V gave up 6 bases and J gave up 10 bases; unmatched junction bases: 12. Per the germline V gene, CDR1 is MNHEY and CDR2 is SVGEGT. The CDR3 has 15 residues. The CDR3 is CASSISGGASHEQFF. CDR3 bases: TGTGCCAGCAGCATAAGCGGGGGGGCCTCGCACGAGCAGTTCTTC.

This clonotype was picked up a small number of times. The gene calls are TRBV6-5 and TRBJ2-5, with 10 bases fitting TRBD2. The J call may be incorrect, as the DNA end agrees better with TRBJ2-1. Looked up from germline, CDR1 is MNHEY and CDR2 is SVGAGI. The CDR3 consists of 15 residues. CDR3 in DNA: TGTGCCAGCAGATCAATTAGCGGGGGGCGCGATGAGCAGTTCTTC. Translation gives CASRSISGGRDEQFF.

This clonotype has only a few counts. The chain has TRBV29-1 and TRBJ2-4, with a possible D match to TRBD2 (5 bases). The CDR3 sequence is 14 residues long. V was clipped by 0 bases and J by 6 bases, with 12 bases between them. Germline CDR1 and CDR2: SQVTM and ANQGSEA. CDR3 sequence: CSVEDLGGRNIQYF. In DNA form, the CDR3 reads TGCAGCGTTGAAGATCTTGGAGGTAGAAACATTCAGTACTTC.

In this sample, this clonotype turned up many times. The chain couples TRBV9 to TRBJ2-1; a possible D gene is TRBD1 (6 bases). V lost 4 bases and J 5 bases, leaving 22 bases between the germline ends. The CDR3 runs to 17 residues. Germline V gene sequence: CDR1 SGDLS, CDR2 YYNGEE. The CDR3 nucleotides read TGTGCCAGCAGCTCAGTCAGGGGAAGCGAACTACACAATGAGCAGTTCTTC. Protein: CASSSVRGSELHNEQFF.

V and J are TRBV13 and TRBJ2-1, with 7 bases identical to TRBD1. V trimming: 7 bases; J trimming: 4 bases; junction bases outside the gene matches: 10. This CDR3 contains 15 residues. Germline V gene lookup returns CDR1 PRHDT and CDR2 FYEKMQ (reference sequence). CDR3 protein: CASTSGGEGYNEQFF. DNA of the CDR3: TGTGCCAGCACTTCAGGGGGAGAAGGGTACAATGAGCAGTTCTTC.

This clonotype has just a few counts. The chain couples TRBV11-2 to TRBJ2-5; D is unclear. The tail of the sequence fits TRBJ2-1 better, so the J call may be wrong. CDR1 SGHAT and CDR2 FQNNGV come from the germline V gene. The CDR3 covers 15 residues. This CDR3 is CASSLTTDPGNEQFF. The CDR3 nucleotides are TGTGCCAGCAGCTTGACGACTGACCCTGGGAATGAGCAGTTCTTC.

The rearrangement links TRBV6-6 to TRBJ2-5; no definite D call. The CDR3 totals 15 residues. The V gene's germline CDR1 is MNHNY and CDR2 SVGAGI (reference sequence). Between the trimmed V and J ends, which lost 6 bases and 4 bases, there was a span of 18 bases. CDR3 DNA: TGTGCCAGCAGACCCGCCCATATGGAAGGAGAGACCCAGTACTTC. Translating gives CASRPAHMEGETQYF.

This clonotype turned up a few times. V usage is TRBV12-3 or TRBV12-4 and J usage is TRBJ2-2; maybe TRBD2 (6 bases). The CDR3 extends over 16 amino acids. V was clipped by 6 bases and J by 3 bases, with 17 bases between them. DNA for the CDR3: TGTGCCAGCAGAATCGGGACTCACGTTGACACCGGGGAGCTGTTTTTT. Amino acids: CASRIGTHVDTGELFF.

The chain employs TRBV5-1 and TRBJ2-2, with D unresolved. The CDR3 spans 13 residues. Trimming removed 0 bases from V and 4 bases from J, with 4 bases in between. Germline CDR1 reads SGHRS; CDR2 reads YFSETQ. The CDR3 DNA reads TGCGCCAGCAGCTTGGATTTCACCGGGGAGCTGTTTTTT. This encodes CASSLDFTGELFF.

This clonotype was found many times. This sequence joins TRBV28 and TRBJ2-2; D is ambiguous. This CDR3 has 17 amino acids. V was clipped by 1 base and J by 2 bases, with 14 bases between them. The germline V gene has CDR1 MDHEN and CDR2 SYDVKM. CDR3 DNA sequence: TGTGCCAGCAGTTTATCGACTCCCAGCTCCAACACCGGGGAGCTGTTTTTT. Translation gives CASSLSTPSSNTGELFF.

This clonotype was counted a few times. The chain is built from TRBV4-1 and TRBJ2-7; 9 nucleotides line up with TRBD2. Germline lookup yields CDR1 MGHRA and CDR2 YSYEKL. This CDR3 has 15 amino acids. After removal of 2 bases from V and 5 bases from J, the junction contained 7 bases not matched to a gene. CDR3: CASSQFGLAPHEQYF. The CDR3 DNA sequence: TGCGCCAGCAGCCAATTTGGACTAGCGCCCCACGAGCAGTACTTC.

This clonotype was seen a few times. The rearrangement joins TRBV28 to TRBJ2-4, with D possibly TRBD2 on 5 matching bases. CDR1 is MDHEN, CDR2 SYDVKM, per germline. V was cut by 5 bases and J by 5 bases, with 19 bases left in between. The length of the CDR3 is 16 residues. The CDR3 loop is CASSPGFVSRENIQYF. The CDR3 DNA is TGTGCCAGCAGTCCGGGGTTTGTTTCACGCGAAAACATTCAGTACTTC.

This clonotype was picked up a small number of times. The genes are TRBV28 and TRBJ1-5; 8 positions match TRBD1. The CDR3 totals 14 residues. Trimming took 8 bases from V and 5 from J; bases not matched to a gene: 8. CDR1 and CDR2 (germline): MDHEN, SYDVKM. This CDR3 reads CASLGEQGDQPQHF. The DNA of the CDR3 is TGTGCCAGCTTAGGAGAACAGGGGGATCAGCCCCAGCATTTT.

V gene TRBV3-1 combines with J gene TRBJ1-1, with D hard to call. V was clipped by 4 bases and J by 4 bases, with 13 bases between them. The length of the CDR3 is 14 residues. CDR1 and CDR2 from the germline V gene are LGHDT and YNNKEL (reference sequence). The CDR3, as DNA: TGTGCCAGCAGCCGGCCGGAAAAGGGCACTGAAGCTTTCTTT. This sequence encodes CASSRPEKGTEAFF. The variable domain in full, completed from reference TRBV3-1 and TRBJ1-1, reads DTAVSQTPKYLVTQMGNDKSIKCEQNLGHDTMYWYKQDSKKFLKIMFSYNNKELIINETVPNRFSPKSPDKAHLNLHINSLELGDSAVYFCASSRPEKGTEAFFGQGTRLTVV.

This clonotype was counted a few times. DNA for the CDR3: TGTGCCAGCAGCTGGGGACTAGCGACCTACGAGCAGTACTTC. Translating gives CASSWGLATYEQYF. The chain is built from TRBV7-9 and TRBJ2-7; 10 positions match TRBD2. The junction had 2 bases not matched to a gene; V was cut back by 4 bases and J by 2 bases. The CDR3 sequence is 14 residues long. CDR1 and CDR2 (germline): SEHNR, FQNEAQ (reference sequence).

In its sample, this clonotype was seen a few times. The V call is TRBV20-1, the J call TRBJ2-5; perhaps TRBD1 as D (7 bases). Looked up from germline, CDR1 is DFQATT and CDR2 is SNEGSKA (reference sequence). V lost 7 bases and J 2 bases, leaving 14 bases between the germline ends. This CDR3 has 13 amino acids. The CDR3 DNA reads TGCAGTGGTCGGGGGACAGCACAAGAGACCCAGTACTTC. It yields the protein CSGRGTAQETQYF.

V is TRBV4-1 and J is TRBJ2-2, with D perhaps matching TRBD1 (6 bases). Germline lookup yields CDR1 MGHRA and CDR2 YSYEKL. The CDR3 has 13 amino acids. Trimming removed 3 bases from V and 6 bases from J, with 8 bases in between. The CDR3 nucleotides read TGCGCCAGCAGCCAGAGGGGGTCCGGGGAGCTGTTTTTT. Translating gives CASSQRGSGELFF.

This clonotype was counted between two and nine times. In nucleotides, the CDR3 is TGTGCCAGCAGTCCCACGACAGGGACCTGGGAAAAACTGTTTTTT. This sequence encodes CASSPTTGTWEKLFF. The V call is TRBV28, the J call TRBJ1-4; 7 nucleotides line up with TRBD1. The CDR3 sequence is 15 residues long. The V gene end was trimmed by 5 bases and the J gene end by 8 bases; junction bases not matched to a gene: 11. Germline V gene lookup returns CDR1 MDHEN and CDR2 SYDVKM.

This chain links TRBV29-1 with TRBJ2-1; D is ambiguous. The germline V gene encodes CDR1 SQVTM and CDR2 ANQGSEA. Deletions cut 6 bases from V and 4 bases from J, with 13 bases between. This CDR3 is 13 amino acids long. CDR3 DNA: TGCAGCGTAATACCGGGCGTTTACAATGAGCAGTTCTTC. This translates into CSVIPGVYNEQFF.

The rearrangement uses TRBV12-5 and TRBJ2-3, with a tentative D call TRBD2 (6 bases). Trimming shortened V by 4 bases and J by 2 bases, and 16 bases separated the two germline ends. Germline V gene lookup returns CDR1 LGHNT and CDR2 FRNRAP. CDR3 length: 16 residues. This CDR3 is CASGSYRGTYTDTQYF. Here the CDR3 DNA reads TGTGCTAGTGGTTCCTACCGGGGGACCTACACAGATACGCAGTATTTT. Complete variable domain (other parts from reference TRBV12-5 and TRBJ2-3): DARVTQTPRHKVTEMGQEVTMRCQPILGHNTVFWYRQTMMQGLELLAYFRNRAPLDDSGMPKDRFSAEMPDATLATLKIQPSEPRDSAVYFCASGSYRGTYTDTQYFGPGTRLTVL.